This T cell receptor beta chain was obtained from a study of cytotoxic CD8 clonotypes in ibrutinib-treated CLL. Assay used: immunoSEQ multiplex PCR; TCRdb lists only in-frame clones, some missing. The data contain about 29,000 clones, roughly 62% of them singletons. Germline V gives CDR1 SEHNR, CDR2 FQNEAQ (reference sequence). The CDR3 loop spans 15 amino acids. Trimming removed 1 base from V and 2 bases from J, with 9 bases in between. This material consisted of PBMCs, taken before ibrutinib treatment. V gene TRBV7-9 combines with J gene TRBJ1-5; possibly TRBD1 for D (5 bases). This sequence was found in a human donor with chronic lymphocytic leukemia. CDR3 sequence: CASSLEGMGNQPQHF. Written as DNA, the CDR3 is TGTGCCAGCAGCTTAGAGGGGATGGGCAATCAGCCCCAGCATTTT. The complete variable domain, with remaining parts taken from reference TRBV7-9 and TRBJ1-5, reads DTGVSQNPRHKITKRGQNVTFRCDPISEHNRLYWYRQTLGQGPEFLTYFQNEAQLEKSRLLSDRFSAERPKGSFSTLEIQRTEQGDSAMYLCASSLEGMGNQPQHFGDGTRLSIL.